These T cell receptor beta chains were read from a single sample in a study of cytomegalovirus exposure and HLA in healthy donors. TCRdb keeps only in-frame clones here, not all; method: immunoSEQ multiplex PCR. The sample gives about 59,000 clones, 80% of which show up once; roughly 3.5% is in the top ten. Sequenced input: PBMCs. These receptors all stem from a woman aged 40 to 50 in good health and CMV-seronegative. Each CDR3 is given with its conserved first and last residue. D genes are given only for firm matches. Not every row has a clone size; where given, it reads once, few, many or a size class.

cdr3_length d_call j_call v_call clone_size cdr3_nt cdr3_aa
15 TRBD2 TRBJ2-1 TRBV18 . TGTGCCAGCTTACCGAGCGGGAGCTCCTACAATGAGCAGTTCTTC CASLPSGSSYNEQFF
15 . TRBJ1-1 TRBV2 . TGTGCCAGCAGTCCCAGGGAGGAAAGGAGCACTGAAGCTTTCTTT CASSPREERSTEAFF
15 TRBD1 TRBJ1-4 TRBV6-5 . TGTGCCAGCAGGAGGATTCAGGGGGCCTATGAAAAACTGTTTTTT CASRRIQGAYEKLFF
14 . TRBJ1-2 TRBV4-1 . TGCGCCAGCAGCCAAGACGGGGAGAACTATGGCTACACCTTC CASSQDGENYGYTF
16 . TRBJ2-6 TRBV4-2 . TGTGCCAGCAGCCAAGAAAGGGGGTCTGGGGCCAACGTCCTGACTTTC CASSQERGSGANVLTF
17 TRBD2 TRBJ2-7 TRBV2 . TGTGCCACGACGACTAGCGGGAGGTGGAATTATGGGGACGAGCAGTACTTC CATTTSGRWNYGDEQYF
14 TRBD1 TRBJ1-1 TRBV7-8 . TGTGCCAGCAGCGGCCGGACAGGGGGAATTGAAGCTTTCTTT CASSGRTGGIEAFF
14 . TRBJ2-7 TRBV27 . TGTGCCAGCAGTGCCCGAGGACACTACTACGAGCAGTACTTC CASSARGHYYEQYF
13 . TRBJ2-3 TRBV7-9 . TGTGCCAGCAGCCAAAGACTCGCAGATACGCAGTATTTT CASSQRLADTQYF
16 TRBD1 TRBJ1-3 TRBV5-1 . TGCGCCAGCAGCTTGGGGCAGGGGGCTTCTGGAAACACCATATATTTT CASSLGQGASGNTIYF
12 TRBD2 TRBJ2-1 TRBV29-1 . TGCAGCGTTGAAGCTAGACTAGCAGAGCAGTTCTTC CSVEARLAEQFF
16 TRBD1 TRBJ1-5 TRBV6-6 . TGTGCCAGCAGTTCCGCAGGGACAGGGGGCAATCAGCCCCAGCATTTT CASSSAGTGGNQPQHF
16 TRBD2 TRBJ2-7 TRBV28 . TGTGCCAGCAGTGAGCCGGGGCGGGAGATGAGCTACGAGCAGTACTTC CASSEPGREMSYEQYF
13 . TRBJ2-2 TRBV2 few TGTGCCAGCAGTCTAAAAAACACCGGGGAGCTGTTTTTT CASSLKNTGELFF
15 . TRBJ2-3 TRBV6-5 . TGTGCCAGCAGTCCGGAGGGGCGTACCACAGATACGCAGTATTTT CASSPEGRTTDTQYF
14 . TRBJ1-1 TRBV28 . TGTGCCAGCAGTTTGGCGAGCGGTCGGGGGTTTACTTTCTTT CASSLASGRGFTFF
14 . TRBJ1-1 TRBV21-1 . TGTGCCAGCAGCCTGGGGCCTTCTAACACTGAAGCTTTCTTT CASSLGPSNTEAFF
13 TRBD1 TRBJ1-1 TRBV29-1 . TGCAGCGTGGGGACAGGGGGCATCACTGAAGCTTTCTTT CSVGTGGITEAFF
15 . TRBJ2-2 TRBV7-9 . TGTGCCAGCAGCTTAATGGCGGCGAACACCGGGGAGCTGTTTTTT CASSLMAANTGELFF
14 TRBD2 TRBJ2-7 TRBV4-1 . TGCGCCAGCAGCCAAGTGGGGGACTACTACGAGCAGTACTTC CASSQVGDYYEQYF
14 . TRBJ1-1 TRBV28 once TGTGCCAGCAGTTTAGGACAGCTGTACACTGAAGCTTTCTTT CASSLGQLYTEAFF
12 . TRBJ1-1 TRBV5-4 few TGTGCCAGCAGCTTGGACAGCACTGAAGCTTTCTTT CASSLDSTEAFF
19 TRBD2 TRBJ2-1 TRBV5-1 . TGCGCCAGCTCCAAGTCTGGGGGGAGCGGGAGACTATCTCTGAATGAGCAGTTCTTC CASSKSGGSGRLSLNEQFF
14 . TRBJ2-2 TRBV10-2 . TGCGCCAGCAAGTTAAGCGGAGGCACCGGGGAGCTGTTTTTT CASKLSGGTGELFF
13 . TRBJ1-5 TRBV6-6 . TGTGCCAGCAGGTTACAGGTTAATCAGCCCCAGCATTTT CASRLQVNQPQHF
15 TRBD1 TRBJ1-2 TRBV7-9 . TGTGCCAGCAGCTCAGGACAGGGCCACCTTTTGGGCTACACCTTC CASSSGQGHLLGYTF
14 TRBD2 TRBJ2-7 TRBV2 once TGTGCCAGCAGTCAAAGCGGGAGCTCCTACGAGCAGTACTTC CASSQSGSSYEQYF
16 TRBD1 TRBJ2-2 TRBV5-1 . TGCGCCAGCAGCTCCTCGTCCGGGACAGGGGCCGGGGAGCTGTTTTTT CASSSSSGTGAGELFF
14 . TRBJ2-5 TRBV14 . TGTGCCAGCAGCCCCCGACAGAATCAAGAGACCCAGTACTTC CASSPRQNQETQYF
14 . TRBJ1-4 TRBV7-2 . TGTGCCAGCAGCTTAGGCAGGGGTGGGGAAAAACTGTTTTTT CASSLGRGGEKLFF
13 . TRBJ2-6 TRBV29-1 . TGCAGCGTTACAGGCTCCGGGGCCAACGTCCTGACTTTC CSVTGSGANVLTF
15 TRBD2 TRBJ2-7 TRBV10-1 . TGCGCCAGCAGGCTCCTAGCGGGCCCGGACTACGAGCAGTACTTC CASRLLAGPDYEQYF
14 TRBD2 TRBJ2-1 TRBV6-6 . TGTGCCAGCAGTTATGCGGGAGTGGGCGATGAGCAGTTCTTC CASSYAGVGDEQFF
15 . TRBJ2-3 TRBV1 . TGCACCAGCAGCCACCATGGGGCTAGCACAGATACGCAGTATTTT CTSSHHGASTDTQYF
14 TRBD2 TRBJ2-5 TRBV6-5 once TGTGCCAGCAGCCAAATAGCGGGAGCAGAGACCCAGTACTTC CASSQIAGAETQYF
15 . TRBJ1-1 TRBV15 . TGTGCCACCAGCAGAGACCCAGGGGTGAACACTGAAGCTTTCTTT CATSRDPGVNTEAFF
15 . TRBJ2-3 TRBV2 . TGTGCCAGCAGTTCCCTGACTACCATGGGTGATACGCAGTATTTT CASSSLTTMGDTQYF
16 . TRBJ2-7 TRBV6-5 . TGTGCCAGCAGTTACTCGGGGCAAACTGGGATCTACGAGCAGTACTTC CASSYSGQTGIYEQYF
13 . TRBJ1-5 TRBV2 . TGTGCCAGCAGAAGGACAAGCAATCAGCCCCAGCATTTT CASRRTSNQPQHF
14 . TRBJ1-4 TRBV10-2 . TGCGCCAGCAGTGAGCCAGGGAAAGACGGAAAACTGTTTTTT CASSEPGKDGKLFF
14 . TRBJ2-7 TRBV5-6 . TGTGCCAGCAGGTCGGCAGGGTTGTCCTACGAGCAGTACTTC CASRSAGLSYEQYF
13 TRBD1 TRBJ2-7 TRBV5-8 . TGTGCCAGCAGCTCTGACAGGGGTAACGAGCAGTACTTC CASSSDRGNEQYF
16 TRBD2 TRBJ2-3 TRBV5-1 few TGCGCCAGCAGCTTGGACCTAGGACTAGCGGGACATACGCAGTATTTT CASSLDLGLAGHTQYF
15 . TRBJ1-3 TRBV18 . TGTGCCAGCTCAACAGCAGGGATACCTGGAAACACCATATATTTT CASSTAGIPGNTIYF
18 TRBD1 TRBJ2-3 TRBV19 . TGTGCCAGTAGTACCCGGGACAGGGGGCATCAACGCGCAGATACGCAGTATTTT CASSTRDRGHQRADTQYF
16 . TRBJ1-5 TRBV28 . TGTGCCAGCACCCGAGGTTTGGGGCGGTGGAATCAGCCCCAGCATTTT CASTRGLGRWNQPQHF